The sequence of this T cell receptor (beta chain) was determined in a study of T cell clones after liver transplantation. Overall study: Post-transplant blood was tracked for graft-donor-reactive T cell clones identified in a pre-transplant mixed lymphocyte reaction. Three of eight recipients were HCV-positive; others had non-autoimmune, non-viral indications.

Only in-frame clones appear in the TCRdb table, and some are missing; sequencing was by immunoSEQ multiplex PCR. The sample holds about 51,000 clones, about 90% seen once. Trimming left V 4 bases short and J 1 base short, with 13 bases between. The V gene's germline CDR1 is SGHAT and CDR2 FQDESV (reference sequence). There are 15 residues in the CDR3. General study points: Post-transplant, graft-donor-reactive CD4 TCRbeta sequences in blood dropped significantly in most of the 8 subjects.

On this clone itself: No antigen is known for it.

The TCR sequence derives from a human patient who received a liver transplant. Some T cells may originate from the graft donor. The chain couples TRBV11-1 to TRBJ1-1; TRBD1 is a possible D gene (5 bases). Sample: CD8+ T cells from blood, taken 12 months after liver transplant. In DNA, the CDR3 is TGTGCCAGCAGCTCCCCGACAGTTTCGAACACTGAAGCTTTCTTT. Its translation: CASSSPTVSNTEAFF.